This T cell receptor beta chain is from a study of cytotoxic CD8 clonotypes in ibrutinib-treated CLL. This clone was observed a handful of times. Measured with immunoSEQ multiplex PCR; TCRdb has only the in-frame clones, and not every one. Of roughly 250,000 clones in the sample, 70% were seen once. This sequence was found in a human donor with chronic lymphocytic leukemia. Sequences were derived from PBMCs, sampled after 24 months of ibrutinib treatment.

CDR3 sequence: CASSPGLAADTQYF. In nucleotides, the CDR3 is TGTGCCAGCAGCCCGGGACTAGCAGCAGATACGCAGTATTTT. The chain carries TRBV9 and TRBJ2-3; 9 positions match TRBD2. The CDR3 is 14 amino acids. Germline V lookup: CDR1 SGDLS, CDR2 YYNGEE. Trimming cost V 4 bases and J 4 bases; bases outside gene matches: 4.